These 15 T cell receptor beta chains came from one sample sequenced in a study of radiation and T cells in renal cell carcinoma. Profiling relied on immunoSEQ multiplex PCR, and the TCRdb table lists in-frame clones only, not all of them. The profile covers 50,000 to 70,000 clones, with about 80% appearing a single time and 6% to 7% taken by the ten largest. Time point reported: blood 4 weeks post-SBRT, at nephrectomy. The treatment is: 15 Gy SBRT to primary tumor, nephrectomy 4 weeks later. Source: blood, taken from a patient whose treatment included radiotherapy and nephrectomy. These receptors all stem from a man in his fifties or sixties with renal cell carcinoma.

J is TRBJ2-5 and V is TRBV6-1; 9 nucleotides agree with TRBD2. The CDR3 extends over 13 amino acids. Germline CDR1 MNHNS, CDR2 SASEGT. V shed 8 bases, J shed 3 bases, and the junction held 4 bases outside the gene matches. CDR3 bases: TGTGCCAGCGTTTTAGCGGGAGAAGAGACCCAGTACTTC. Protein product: CASVLAGEETQYF.

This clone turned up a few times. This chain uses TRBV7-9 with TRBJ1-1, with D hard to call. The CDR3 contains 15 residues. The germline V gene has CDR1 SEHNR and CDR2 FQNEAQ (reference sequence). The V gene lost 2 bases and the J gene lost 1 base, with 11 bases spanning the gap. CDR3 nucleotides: TGTGCCAGCAGCTTAAGTGACCCAGGGAACACTGAAGCTTTCTTT. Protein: CASSLSDPGNTEAFF.

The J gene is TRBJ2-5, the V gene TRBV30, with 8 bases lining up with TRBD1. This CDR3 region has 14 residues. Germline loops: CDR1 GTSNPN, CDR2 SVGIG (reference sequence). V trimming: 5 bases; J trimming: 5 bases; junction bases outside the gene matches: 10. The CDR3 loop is CAWALQGARETQYF. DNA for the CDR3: TGTGCCTGGGCCCTGCAGGGGGCGAGGGAGACCCAGTACTTC.

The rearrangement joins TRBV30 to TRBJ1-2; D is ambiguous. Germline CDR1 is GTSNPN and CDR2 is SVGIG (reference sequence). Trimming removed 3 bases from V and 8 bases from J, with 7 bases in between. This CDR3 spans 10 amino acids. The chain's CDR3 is CAWRRGGYTF. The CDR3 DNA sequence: TGTGCCTGGAGACGAGGAGGCTACACCTTC.

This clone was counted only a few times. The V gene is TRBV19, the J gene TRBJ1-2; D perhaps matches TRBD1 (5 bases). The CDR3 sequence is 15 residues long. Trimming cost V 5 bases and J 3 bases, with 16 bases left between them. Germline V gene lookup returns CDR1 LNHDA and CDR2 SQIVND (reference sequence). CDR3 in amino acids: CASSHYGGKDYGYTF. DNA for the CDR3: TGTGCCAGTAGTCACTATGGGGGTAAGGACTATGGCTACACCTTC.

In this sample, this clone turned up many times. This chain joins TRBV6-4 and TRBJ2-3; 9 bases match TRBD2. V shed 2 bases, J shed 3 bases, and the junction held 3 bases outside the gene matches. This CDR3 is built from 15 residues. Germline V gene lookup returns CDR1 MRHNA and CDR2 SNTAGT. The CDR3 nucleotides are TGTGCCAGCAGTGACGGAGCGGGGGGTACAGATACGCAGTATTTT. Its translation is CASSDGAGGTDTQYF.

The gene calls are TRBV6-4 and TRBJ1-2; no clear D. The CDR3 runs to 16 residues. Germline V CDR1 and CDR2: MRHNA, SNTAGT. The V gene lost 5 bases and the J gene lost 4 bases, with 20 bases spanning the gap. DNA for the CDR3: TGTGCCAGCAGTCCTTCCCCATTGGTATTAGGCTATGGCTACACCTTC. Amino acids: CASSPSPLVLGYGYTF.

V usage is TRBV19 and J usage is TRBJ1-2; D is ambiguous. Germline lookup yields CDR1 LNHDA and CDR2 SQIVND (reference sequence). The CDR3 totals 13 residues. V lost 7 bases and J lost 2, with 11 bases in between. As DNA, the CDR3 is TGTGCCAGTACAACGAAGGAAAACTATGGCTACACCTTC. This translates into CASTTKENYGYTF.

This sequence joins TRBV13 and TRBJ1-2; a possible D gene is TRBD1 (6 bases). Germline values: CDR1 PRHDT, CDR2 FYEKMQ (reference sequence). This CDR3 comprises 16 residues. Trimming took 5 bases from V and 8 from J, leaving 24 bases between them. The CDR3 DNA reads TGTGCCAGCAGCCTCGGGGACACCGAGGATGGAGGGGGCTACACCTTC. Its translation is CASSLGDTEDGGGYTF.

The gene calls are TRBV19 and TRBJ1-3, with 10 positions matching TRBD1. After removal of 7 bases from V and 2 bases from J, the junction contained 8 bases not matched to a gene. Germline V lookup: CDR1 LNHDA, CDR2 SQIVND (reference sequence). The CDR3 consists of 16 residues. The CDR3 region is CASTVTGGQTGNTIYF. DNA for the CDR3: TGTGCCAGTACCGTGACAGGGGGCCAGACTGGAAACACCATATATTTT.

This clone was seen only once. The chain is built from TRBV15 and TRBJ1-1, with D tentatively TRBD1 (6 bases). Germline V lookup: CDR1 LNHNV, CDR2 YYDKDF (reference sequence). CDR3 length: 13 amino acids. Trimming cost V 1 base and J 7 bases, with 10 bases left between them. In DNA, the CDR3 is TGTGCCACCAGCAGAGTTCTACAGGGTGAAGCTTTCTTT. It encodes CATSRVLQGEAFF.

DNA for the CDR3: TGTGCCAGCAGCTTCAGCATAGCGGGGGGGCCCAATGAGCAGTTCTTC. Its protein product is CASSFSIAGGPNEQFF. The chain uses TRBV21-1 and TRBJ2-1; TRBD2, the D gene given by the table, was not confirmed from the DNA. TRBV21-1 is a listed pseudogene. CDR3 length: 16 residues.

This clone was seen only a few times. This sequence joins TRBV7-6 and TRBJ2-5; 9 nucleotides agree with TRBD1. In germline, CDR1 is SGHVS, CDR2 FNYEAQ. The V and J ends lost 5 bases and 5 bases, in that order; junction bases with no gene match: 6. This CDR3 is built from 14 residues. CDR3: CASSPYRGQETQYF. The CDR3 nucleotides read TGTGCCAGCAGCCCCTACAGGGGGCAGGAGACCCAGTACTTC.

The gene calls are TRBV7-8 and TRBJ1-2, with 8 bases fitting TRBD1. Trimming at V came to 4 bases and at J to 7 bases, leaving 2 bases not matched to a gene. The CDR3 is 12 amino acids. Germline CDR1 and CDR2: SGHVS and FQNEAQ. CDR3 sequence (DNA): TGTGCCAGCAGCTCGGACAGGGTTGGCTACACCTTC. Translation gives CASSSDRVGYTF.

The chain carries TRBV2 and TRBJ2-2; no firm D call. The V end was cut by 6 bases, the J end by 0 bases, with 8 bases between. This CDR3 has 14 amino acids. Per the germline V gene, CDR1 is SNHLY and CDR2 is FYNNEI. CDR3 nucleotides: TGTGCCAGCAGCGCCGACGCGAACACCGGGGAGCTGTTTTTT. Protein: CASSADANTGELFF. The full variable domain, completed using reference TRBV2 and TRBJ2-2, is EPEVTQTPSHQVTQMGQEVILRCVPISNHLYFYWYRQILGQKVEFLVSFYNNEISEKSEIFDDQFSVERPDGSNFTLKIRSTKLEDSAMYFCASSADANTGELFFGEGSRLTVL.